The text below deals with one T cell receptor (beta chain). This clonotype has more than one count but fewer than ten. The antigen it binds to is not known. No much larger clone exists at a distance of one base, and base qualities are not known. This sample is drawn from a study of response to subunit inactivated influenza vaccine (dated by TCRdb to 2017 to 2018). In the study overall: To follow how T cells responded to a trivalent subunit inactivated influenza vaccine, the researchers relied on deep quantitative profiling of the T cell receptor repertoire.

Broad study findings and their caveats: According to the authors, only a limited number of new T cells may be recruited by each seasonal influenza vaccination.

The CDR3 runs 18 residues from the cysteine to the phenylalanine. Of all the DNA, just the CDR3 is kept, 54 bases in frame from base 1. For this chain, trimming is 3 bases at the V end and 4 bases at the J end, and the number of junction bases without a gene match is 11. CDR1 and CDR2, per the germline V gene, are SGHTA and FQGNSA. Library construction relied on RT-PCR. Instrument on record: Illumina HiSeq 2500. TCRdb handled the public reads itself, with Q25 trimming in fastp and clone calling in MiXCR, and kept productive beta chains. Rows with one shared CDR3 protein collapse into an entry with the most common genes and DNA. Within this sample are 150,000 to 200,000 distinct CDR3 sequences, with approximately 11% of them counted one time only. The ten largest clones capture 9.5% to 15% of the sample. In the paper's terms, the time point label means: 45 days after influenza vaccine administration.

The TCR originated in a middle-aged man who received an inactivated influenza vaccine. Donor details come from another sample of the same person, matched by shared clones. This material consisted of non-naive T cells sorted from PBMCs, taken 40 to 50 days after vaccination. The cell subset or site label, as the study defines it: memory T cell fraction. The rearrangement joined TRBV7-2 to TRBJ2-7, with 14 junctional bases fitting TRBD2. The CDR3 reads CASSLAPLGTSGSYEQYF. The DNA sequence reads TGTGCCAGCAGCTTGGCCCCTCTCGGGACTAGCGGGAGTTACGAGCAGTACTTC.